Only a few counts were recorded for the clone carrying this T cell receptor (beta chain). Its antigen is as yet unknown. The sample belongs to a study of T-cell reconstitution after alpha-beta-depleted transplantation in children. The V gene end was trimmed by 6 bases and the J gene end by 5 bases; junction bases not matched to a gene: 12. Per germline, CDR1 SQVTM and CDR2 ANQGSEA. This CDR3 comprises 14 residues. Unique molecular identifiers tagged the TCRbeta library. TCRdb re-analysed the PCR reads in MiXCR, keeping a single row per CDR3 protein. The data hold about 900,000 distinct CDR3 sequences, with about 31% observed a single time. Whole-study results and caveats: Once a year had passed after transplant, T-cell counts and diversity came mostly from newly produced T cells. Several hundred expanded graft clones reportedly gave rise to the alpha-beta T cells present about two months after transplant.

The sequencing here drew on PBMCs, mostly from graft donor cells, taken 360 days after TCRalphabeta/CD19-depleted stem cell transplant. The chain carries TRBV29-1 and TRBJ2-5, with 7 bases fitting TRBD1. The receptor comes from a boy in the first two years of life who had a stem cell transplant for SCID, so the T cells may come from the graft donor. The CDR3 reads CSVPGTEAWETQYF. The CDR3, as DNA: TGCAGCGTGCCCGGGACAGAGGCTTGGGAGACCCAGTACTTC.